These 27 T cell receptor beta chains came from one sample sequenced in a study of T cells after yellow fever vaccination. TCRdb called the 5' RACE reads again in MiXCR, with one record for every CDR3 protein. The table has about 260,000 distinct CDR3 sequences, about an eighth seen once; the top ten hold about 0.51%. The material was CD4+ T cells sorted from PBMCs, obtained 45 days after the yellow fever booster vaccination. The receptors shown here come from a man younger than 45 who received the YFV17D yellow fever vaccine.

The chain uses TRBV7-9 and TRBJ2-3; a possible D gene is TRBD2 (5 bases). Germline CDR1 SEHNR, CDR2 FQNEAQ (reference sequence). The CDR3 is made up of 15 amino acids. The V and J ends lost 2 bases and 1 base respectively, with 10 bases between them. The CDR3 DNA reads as TGTGCCAGCAGCTTACGAGGAGCGGGCACAGATACGCAGTATTTT. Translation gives CASSLRGAGTDTQYF.

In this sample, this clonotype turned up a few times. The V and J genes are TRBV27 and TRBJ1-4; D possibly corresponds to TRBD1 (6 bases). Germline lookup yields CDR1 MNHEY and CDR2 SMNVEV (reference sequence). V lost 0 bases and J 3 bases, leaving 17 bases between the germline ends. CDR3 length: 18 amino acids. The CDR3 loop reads CASSLSATGSLANEKLFF. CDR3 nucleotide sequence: TGTGCCAGCAGTTTATCCGCGACAGGCTCTTTGGCTAATGAAAAACTGTTTTTT.

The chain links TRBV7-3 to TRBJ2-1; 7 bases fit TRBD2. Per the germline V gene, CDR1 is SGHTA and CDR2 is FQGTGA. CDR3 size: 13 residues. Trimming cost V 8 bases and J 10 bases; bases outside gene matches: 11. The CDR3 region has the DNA TGTGCCAGCGGCATAGAGCGGGAAGGGGAGCAGTTCTTC. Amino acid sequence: CASGIEREGEQFF.

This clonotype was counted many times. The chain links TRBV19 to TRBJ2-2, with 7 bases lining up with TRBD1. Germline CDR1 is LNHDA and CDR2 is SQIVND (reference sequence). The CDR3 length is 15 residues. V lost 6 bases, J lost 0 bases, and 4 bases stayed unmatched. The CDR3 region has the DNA TGTGCCAGTAGGGGCGACAGGGCGAACACCGGGGAGCTGTTTTTT. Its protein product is CASRGDRANTGELFF. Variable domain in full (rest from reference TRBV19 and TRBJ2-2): DGGITQSPKYLFRKEGQNVTLSCEQNLNHDAMYWYRQDPGQGLRLIYYSQIVNDFQKGDIAEGYSVSREKKESFPLTVTSAQKNPTAFYLCASRGDRANTGELFFGEGSRLTVL.

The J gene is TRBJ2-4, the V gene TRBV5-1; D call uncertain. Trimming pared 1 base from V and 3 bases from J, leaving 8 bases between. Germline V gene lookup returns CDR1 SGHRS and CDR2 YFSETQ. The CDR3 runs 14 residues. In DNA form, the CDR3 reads TGCGCCAGCAGCTTGTACTACGACAAAAACATTCAGTACTTC. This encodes CASSLYYDKNIQYF.

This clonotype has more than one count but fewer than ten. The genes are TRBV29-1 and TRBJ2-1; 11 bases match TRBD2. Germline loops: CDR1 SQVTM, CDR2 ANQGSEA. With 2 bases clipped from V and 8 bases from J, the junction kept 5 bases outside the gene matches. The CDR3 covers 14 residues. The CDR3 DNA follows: TGCAGCGTTGAACGACTAGCGGGATTCTATGAGCAGTTCTTC. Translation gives CSVERLAGFYEQFF.

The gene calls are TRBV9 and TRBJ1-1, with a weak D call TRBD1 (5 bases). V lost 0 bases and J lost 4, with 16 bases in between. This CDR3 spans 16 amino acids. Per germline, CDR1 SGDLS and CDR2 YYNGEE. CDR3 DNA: TGTGCCAGCAGCGTAGACGGGAGGGCGGGGGGCACTGAAGCTTTCTTT. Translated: CASSVDGRAGGTEAFF.

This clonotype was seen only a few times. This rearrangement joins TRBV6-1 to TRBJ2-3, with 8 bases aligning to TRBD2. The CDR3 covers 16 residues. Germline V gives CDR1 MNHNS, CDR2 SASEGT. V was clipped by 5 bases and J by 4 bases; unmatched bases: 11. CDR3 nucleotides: TGTGCCAGCAGTCCCTTTCGGGAGGGGAACTCAGATACGCAGTATTTT. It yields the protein CASSPFREGNSDTQYF.

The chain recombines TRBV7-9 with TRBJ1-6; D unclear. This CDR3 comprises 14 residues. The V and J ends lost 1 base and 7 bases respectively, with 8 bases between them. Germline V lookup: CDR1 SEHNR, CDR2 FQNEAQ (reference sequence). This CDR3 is CASSLGEGNSPLHF. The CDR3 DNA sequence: TGTGCCAGCAGCTTAGGAGAGGGCAATTCACCCCTCCACTTT.

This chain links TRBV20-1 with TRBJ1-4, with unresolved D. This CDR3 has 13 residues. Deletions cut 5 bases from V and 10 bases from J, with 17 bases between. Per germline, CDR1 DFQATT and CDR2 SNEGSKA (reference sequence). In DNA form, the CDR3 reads TGCAGTGCTTCACCGGACGACGGACTAAAACTGTTTTTT. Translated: CSASPDDGLKLFF.

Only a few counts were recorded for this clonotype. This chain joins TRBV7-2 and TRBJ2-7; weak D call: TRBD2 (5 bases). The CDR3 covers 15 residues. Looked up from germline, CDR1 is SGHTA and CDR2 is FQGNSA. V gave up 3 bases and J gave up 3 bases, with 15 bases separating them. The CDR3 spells CASSLSGLANYEQYF. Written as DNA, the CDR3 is TGTGCCAGCAGCTTGAGTGGGTTAGCGAACTACGAGCAGTACTTC.

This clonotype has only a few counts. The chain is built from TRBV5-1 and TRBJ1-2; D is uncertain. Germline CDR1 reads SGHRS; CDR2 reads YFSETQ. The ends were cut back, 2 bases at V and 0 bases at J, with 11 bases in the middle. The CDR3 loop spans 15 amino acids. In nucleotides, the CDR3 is TGCGCCAGCAGCTTTAGTGGTGGGACTAACTATGGCTACACCTTC. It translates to CASSFSGGTNYGYTF.

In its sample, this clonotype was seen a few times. CDR3 sequence (DNA): TGTGCCAGCAGCCCGGCCGGGACTGAACCCTACAATGAGCAGTTCTTC. It codes for CASSPAGTEPYNEQFF. The chain links TRBV11-3 to TRBJ2-1; D is possibly TRBD2 (6 bases). This CDR3 is 16 amino acids long. The germline V and J ends were trimmed by 5 bases and 2 bases, with 16 bases remaining between them. Per germline, CDR1 SGHNT and CDR2 YENEEA.

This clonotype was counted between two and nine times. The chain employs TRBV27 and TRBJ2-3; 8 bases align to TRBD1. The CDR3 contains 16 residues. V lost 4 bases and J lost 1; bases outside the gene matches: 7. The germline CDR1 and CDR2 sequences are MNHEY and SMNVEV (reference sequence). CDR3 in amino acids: CASSSYDRGGTDTQYF. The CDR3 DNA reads TGTGCCAGCAGTTCCTATGACAGGGGAGGCACAGATACGCAGTATTTT.

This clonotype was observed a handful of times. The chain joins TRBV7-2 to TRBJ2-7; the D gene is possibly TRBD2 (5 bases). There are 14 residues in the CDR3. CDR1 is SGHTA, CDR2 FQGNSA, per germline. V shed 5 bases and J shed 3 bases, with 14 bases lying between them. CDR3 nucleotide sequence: TGTGCCAGCAGCCACCAAGTGGAGGACTACGAGCAGTACTTC. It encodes CASSHQVEDYEQYF.

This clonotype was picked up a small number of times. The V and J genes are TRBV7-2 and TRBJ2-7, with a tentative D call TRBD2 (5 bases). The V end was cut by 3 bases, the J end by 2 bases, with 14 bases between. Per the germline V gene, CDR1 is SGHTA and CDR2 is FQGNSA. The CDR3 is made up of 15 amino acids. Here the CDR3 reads CASSLKVRAAYEQYF. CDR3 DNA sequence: TGTGCCAGCAGCTTGAAGGTGCGGGCAGCCTACGAGCAGTACTTC.

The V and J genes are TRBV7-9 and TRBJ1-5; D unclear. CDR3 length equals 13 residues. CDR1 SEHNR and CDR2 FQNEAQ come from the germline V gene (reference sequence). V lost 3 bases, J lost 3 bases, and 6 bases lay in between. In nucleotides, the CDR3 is TGTGCCAGCAGCTTTCAGGCCAATCAGCCCCAGCATTTT. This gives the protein CASSFQANQPQHF.

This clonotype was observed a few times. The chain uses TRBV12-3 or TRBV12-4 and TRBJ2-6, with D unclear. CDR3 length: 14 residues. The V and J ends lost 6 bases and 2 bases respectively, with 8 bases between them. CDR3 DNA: TGTGCCAGCAGACCGCGACCTGGGGCCAACGTCCTGACTTTC. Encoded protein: CASRPRPGANVLTF.

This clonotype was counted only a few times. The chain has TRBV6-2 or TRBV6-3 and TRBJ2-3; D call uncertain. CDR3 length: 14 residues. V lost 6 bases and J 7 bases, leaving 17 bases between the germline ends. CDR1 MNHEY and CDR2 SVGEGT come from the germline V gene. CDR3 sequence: CASSLSVTRYTQYF. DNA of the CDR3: TGTGCCAGCAGCCTCTCGGTCACGAGGTATACGCAGTATTTT.

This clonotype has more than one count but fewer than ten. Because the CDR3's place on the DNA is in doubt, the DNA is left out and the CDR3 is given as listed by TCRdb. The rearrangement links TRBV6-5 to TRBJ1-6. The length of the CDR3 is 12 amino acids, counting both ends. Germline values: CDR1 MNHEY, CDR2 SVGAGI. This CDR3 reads CASSSSVSPLHF.

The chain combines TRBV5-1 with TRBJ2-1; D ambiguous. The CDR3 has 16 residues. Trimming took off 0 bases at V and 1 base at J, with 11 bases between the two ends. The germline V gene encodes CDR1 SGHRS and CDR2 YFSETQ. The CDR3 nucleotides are TGCGCCAGCAGCTTGGGGGTCGGTCTTTCCTACAATGAGCAGTTCTTC. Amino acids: CASSLGVGLSYNEQFF. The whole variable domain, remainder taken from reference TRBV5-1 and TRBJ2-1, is KAGVTQTPRYLIKTRGQQVTLSCSPISGHRSVSWYQQTPGQGLQFLFEYFSETQRNKGNFPGRFSGRQFSNSRSEMNVSTLELGDSALYLCASSLGVGLSYNEQFFGPGTRLTVL.

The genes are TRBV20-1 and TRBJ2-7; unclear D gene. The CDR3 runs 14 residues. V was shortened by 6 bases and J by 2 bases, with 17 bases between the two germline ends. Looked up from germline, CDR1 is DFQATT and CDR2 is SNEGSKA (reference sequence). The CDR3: CSAKRPTLAYEQYF. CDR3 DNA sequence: TGCAGTGCAAAGAGGCCGACTTTGGCCTACGAGCAGTACTTC.

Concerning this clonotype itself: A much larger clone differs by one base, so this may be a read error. The CDR3 loop is CSAREGLRNTGAFF. The CDR3 nucleotides read TGCAGTGCTAGAGAAGGACTGCGGAACACTGGAGCTTTCTTT. The chain carries TRBV20-1 and TRBJ1-1; D gene uncertain. The CDR3 is made up of 14 amino acids. The germline V gene has CDR1 DFQATT and CDR2 SNEGSKA (reference sequence).

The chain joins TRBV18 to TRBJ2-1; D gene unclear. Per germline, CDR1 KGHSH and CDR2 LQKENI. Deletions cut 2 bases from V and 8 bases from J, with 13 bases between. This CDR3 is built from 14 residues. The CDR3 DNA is TGTGCCAGCTCACCAGGGTCCCCCAATGATGAGCAGTTCTTC. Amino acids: CASSPGSPNDEQFF.

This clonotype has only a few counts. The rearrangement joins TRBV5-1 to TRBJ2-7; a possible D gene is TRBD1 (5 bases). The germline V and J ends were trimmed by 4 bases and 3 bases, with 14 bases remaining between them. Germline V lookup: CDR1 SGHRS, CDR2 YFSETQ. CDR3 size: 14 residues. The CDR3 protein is CASSALADSYEQYF. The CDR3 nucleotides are TGCGCCAGCAGCGCGCTTGCTGACAGCTACGAGCAGTACTTC.

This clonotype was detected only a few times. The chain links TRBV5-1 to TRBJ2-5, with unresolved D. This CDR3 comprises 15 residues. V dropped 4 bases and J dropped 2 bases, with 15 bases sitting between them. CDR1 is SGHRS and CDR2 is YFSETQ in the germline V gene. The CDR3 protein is CASSITRPDQETQYF. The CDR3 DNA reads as TGCGCCAGCAGCATCACACGTCCTGATCAAGAGACCCAGTACTTC.

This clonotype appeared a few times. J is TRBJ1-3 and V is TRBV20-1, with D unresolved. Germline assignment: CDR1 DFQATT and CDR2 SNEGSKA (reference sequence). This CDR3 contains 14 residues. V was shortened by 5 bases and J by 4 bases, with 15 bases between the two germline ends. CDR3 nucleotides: TGCAGTGCTTTGATAGGAGGGTCCGGAAACACCATATATTTT. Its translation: CSALIGGSGNTIYF.